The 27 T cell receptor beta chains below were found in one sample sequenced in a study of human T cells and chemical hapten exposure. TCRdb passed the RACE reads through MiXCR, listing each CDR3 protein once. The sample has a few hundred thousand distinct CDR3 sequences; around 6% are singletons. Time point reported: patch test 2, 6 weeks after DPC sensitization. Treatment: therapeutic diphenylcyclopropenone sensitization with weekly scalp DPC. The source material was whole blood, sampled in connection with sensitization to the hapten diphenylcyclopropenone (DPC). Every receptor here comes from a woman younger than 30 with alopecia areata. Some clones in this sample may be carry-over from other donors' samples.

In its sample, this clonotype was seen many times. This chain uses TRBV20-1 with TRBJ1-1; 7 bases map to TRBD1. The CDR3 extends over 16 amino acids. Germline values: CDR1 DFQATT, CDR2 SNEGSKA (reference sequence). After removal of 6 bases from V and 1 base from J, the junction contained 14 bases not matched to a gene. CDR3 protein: CSAPPLARGPNTEAFF. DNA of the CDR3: TGCAGTGCCCCACCGCTAGCGAGGGGGCCGAACACTGAAGCTTTCTTT.

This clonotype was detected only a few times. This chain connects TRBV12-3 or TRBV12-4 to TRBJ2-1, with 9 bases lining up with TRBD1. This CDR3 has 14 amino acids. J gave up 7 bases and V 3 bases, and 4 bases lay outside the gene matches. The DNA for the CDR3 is TGTGCCAGCAGTTTCTCGGACAGGGGTAATGAGCAGTTCTTC. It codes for CASSFSDRGNEQFF.

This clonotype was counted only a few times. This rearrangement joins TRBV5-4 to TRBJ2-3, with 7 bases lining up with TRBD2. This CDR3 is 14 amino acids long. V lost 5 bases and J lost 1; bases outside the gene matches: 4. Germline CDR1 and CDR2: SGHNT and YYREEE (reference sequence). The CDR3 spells CASSWAGGTDTQYF. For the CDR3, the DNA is TGTGCCAGCAGTTGGGCGGGGGGCACAGATACGCAGTATTTT.

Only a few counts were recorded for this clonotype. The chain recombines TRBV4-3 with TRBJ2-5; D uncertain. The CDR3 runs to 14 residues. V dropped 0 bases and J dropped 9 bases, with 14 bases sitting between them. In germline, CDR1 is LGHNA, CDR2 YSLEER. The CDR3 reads CASSQDSLASAQYF. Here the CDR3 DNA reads TGCGCCAGCAGCCAAGATTCCCTGGCGTCTGCCCAGTACTTC.

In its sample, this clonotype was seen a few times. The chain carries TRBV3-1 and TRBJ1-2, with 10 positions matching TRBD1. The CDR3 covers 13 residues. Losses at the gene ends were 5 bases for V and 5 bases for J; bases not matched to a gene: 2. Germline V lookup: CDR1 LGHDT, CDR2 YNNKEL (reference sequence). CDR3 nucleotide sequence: TGTGCCAGCAGCGAGGACAGGGGGTATGGCTACACCTTC. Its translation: CASSEDRGYGYTF.

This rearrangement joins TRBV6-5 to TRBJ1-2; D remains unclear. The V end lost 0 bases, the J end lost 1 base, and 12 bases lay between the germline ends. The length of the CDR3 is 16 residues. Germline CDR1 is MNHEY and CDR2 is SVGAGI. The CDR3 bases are TGTGCCAGCAGTTACTCGTCCCCCAGCATTAACTATGGCTACACCTTC. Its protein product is CASSYSSPSINYGYTF.

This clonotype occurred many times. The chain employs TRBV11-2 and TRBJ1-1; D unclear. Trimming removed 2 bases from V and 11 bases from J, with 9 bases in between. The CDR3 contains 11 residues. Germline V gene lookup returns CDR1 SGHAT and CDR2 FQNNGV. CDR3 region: CASSLLREAFF. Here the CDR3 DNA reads TGTGCCAGCAGCTTATTGAGGGAGGCTTTCTTT. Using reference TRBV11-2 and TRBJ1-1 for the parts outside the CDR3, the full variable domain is EAGVAQSPRYKIIEKRQSVAFWCNPISGHATLYWYQQILGQGPKLLIQFQNNGVVDDSQLPKDRFSAERLKGVDSTLKIQPAKLEDSAVYLCASSLLREAFFGQGTRLTVV.

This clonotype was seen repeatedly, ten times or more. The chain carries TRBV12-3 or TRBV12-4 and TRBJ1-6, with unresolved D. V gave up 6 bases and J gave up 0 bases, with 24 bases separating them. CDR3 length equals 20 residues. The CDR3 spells CASSHKNSKESLSYNSPLHF. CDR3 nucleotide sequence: TGTGCCAGCAGCCACAAAAATAGCAAGGAGTCCCTCTCCTATAATTCACCCCTCCACTTT.

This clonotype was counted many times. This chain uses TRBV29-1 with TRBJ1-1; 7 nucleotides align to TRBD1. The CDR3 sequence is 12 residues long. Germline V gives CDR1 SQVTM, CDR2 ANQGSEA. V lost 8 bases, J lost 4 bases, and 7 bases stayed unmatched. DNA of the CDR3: TGCAGCACGAACAGGGGTTTCACTGAAGCTTTCTTT. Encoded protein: CSTNRGFTEAFF.

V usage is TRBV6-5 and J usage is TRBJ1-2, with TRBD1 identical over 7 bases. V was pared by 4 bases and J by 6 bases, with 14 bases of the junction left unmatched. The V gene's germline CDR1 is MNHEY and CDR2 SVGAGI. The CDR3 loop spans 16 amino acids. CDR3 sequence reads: CASSLTFPTGSNGYTF. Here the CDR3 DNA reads TGTGCCAGCAGTTTAACCTTCCCGACAGGGTCCAATGGCTACACCTTC.

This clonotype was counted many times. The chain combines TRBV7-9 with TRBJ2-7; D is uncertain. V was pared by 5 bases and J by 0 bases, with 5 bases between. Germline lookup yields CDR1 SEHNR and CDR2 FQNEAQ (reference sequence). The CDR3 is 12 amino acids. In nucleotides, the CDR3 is TGTGCCAGCAGCCCCGTCTCCTACGAGCAGTACTTC. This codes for CASSPVSYEQYF.

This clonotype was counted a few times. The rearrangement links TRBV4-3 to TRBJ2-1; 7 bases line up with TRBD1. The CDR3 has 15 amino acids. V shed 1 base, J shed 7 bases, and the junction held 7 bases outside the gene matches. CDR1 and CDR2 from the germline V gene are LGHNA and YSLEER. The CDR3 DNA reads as TGCGCCAGCAGCCAAGTCTGGACAGGTCGTAATGAGCAGTTCTTC. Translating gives CASSQVWTGRNEQFF.

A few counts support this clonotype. CDR3 DNA: TGCGCCAGCAGCTTGTACACAGGGACAACTAATGAAAAACTGTTTTTT. Translating gives CASSLYTGTTNEKLFF. The rearrangement links TRBV5-1 to TRBJ1-4; a possible D gene is TRBD1 (6 bases). V was cut by 1 base and J by 0 bases, with 10 bases left in between. Looked up from germline, CDR1 is SGHRS and CDR2 is YFSETQ. This CDR3 region has 16 residues.

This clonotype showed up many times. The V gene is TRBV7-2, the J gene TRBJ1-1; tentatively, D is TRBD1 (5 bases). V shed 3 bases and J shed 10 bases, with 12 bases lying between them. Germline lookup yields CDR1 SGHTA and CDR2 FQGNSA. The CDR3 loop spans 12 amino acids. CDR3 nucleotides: TGTGCCAGCAGCTTGAGTGAAGGGGTAGCTTTCTTT. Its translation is CASSLSEGVAFF.

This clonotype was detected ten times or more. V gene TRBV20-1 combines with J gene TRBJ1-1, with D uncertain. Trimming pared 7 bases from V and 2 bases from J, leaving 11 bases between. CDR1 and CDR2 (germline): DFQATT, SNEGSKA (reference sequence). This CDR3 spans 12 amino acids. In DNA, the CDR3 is TGCAGTGTCATGCAGGCAAACACTGAAGCTTTCTTT. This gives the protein CSVMQANTEAFF.

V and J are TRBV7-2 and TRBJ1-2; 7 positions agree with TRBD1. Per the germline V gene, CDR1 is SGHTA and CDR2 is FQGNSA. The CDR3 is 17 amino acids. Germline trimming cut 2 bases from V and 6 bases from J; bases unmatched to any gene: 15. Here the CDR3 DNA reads TGTGCCAGCAGCTTACGGATCTTATTAGGGGGCGAAGATGGCTACACCTTC. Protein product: CASSLRILLGGEDGYTF.

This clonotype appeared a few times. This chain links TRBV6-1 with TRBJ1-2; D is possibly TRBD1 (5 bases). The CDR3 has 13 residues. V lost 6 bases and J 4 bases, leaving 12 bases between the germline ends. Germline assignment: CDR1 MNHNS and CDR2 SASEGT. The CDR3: CASRAGHLYGYTF. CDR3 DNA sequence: TGTGCCAGCAGGGCGGGGCATCTCTATGGCTACACCTTC.

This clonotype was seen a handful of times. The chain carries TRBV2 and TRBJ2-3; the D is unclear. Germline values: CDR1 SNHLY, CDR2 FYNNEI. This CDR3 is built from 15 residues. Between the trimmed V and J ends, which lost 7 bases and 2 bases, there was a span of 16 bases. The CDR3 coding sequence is TGTGCCAGCACCCCGGTGTCAGACAACACAGATACGCAGTATTTT. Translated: CASTPVSDNTDTQYF.

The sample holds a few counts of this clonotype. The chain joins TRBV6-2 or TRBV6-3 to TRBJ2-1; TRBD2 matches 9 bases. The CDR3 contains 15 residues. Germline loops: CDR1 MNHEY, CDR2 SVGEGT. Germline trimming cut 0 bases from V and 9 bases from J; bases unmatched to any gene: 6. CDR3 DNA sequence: TGTGCCAGCAGTTACTCGTCTAGCGGGGCAAGTGAGCAGTTCTTC. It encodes CASSYSSSGASEQFF.

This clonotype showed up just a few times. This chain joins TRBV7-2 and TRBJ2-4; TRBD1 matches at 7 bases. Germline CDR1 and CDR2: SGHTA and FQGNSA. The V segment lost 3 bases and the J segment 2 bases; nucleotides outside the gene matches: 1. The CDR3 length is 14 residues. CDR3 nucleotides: TGTGCCAGCAGCTTGACAGGGACCAAAAACATTCAGTACTTC. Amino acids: CASSLTGTKNIQYF. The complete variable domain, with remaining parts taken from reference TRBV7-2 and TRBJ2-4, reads GAGVSQSPSNKVTEKGKDVELRCDPISGHTALYWYRQSLGQGLEFLIYFQGNSAPDKSGLPSDRFSAERTGGSVSTLTIQRTQQEDSAVYLCASSLTGTKNIQYFGAGTRLSVL.

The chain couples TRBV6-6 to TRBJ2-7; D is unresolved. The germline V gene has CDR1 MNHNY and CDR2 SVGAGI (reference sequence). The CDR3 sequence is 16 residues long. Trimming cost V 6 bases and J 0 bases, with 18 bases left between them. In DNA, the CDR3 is TGTGCCAGCAGCCCCCCGGTCGCACGCGGCTCCTACGAGCAGTACTTC. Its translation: CASSPPVARGSYEQYF.

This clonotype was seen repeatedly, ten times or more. CDR3 sequence reads: CASSYRTGGEQYF. For the CDR3, the DNA is TGCGCCAGCAGTTATCGGACAGGGGGCGAGCAGTACTTC. The V call is TRBV5-1, the J call TRBJ2-7; 10 bases align to TRBD1. Germline CDR1 SGHRS, CDR2 YFSETQ. The trim removed 5 bases at V and 6 bases at J, leaving 5 bases unmatched. CDR3 length: 13 residues.

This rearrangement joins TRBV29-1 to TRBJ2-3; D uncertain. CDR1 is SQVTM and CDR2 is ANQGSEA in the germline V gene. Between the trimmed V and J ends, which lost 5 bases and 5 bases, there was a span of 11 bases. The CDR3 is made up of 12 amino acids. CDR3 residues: CSVRQSLDTQYF. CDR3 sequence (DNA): TGCAGCGTTCGGCAGAGCCTAGATACGCAGTATTTT.

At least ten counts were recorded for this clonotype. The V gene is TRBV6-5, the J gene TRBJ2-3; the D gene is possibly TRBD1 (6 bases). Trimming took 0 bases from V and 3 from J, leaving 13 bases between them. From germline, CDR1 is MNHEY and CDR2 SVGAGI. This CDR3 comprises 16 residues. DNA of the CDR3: TGTGCCAGCAGTTACTCTAAGGGGGTAGGGACAGATACGCAGTATTTT. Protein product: CASSYSKGVGTDTQYF.

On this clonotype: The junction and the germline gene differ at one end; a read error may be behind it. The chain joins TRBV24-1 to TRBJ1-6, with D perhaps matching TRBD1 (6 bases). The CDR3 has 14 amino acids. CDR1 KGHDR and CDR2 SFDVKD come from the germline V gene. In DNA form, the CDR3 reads TGTGCCACCAAAGGGGGTTATGGGAATTCGCCCCTCCACTTT. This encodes CATKGGYGNSPLHF.

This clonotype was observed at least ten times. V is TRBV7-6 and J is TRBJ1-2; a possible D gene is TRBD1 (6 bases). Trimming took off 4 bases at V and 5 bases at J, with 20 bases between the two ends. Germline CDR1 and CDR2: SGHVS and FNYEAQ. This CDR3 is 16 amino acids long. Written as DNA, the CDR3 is TGTGCCAGCAGCTCCGGGACACCGCAAAGTCTATATGGCTACACCTTC. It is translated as CASSSGTPQSLYGYTF.

As DNA, the CDR3 is TGTGCCAGCAGCTTAGTTGGGAAGGGGCAGTCTCACCAGCCCCAGCATTTT. Its protein is CASSLVGKGQSHQPQHF. The chain carries TRBV7-9 and TRBJ1-5, with D perhaps matching TRBD1 (5 bases). Germline CDR1 reads SEHNR; CDR2 reads FQNEAQ (reference sequence). V lost 1 base, J lost 7 bases, and 20 bases lay in between. The CDR3 has 17 amino acids.